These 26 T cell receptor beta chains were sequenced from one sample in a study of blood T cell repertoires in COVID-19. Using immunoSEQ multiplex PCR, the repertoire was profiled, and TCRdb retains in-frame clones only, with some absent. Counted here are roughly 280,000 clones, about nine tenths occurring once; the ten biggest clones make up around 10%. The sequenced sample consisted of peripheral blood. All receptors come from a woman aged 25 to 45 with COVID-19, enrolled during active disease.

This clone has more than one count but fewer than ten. CDR3 DNA sequence: TGCAGTGCTAGACGTATTGCGGGCTACACCTTC. This translates into CSARRIAGYTF. The chain uses TRBV20-1 and TRBJ1-2; D remains ambiguous. The CDR3 runs 11 residues. V gave up 2 bases and J gave up 8 bases, with 9 bases separating them. Germline CDR1 is DFQATT and CDR2 is SNEGSKA (reference sequence).

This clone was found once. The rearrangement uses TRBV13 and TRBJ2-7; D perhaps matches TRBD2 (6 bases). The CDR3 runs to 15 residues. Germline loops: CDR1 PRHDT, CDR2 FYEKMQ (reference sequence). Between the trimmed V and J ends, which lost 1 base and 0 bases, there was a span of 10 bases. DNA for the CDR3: TGTGCCAGCAGCTTAGTCGGGACTGGCTCCTACGAGCAGTACTTC. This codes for CASSLVGTGSYEQYF.

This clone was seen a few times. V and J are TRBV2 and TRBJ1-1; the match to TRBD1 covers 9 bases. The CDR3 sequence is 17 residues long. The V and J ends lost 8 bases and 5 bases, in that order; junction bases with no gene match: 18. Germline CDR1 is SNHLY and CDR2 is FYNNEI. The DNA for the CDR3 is TGTGCCAGCGTGCATAGGGGACAGGGTGTATTCGGGACTGAAGCTTTCTTT. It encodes CASVHRGQGVFGTEAFF.

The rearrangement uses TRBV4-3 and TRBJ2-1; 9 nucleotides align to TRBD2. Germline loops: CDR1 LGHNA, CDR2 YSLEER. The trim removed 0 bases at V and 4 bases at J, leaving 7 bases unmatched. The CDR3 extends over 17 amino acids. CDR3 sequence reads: CASSQDMASGTYNEQFF. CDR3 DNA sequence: TGCGCCAGCAGCCAAGATATGGCTAGCGGGACTTACAATGAGCAGTTCTTC.

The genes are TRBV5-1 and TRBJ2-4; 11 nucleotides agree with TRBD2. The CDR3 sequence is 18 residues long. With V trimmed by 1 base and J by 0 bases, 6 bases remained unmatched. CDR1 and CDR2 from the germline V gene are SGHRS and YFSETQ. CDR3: CASSLRLAGNLAKNIQYF. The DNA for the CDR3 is TGCGCCAGCAGCTTGAGACTAGCGGGGAACCTAGCCAAAAACATTCAGTACTTC.

CDR3 amino acids: CASSSLAGATYEQYF. DNA for the CDR3: TGCGCCAGCAGCTCACTAGCGGGAGCGACGTACGAGCAGTACTTC. V usage is TRBV5-1 and J usage is TRBJ2-7; 11 nucleotides agree with TRBD2. Germline-derived CDR1 and CDR2 are SGHRS and YFSETQ. CDR3 length: 15 amino acids. Trimming at V came to 3 bases and at J to 4 bases, leaving 6 bases not matched to a gene.

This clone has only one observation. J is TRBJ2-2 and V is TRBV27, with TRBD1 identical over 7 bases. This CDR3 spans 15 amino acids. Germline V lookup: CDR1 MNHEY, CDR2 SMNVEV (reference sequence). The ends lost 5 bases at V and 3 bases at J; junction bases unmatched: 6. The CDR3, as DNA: TGTGCCAGCAGTGCCAGACAGGGACACACCGGGGAGCTGTTTTTT. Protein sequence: CASSARQGHTGELFF.

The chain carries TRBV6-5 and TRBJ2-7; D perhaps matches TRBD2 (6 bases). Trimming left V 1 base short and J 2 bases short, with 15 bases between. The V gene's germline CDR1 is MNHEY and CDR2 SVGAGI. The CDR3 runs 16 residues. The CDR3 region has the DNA TGTGCCAGCAGTTACTTGCAATTCGGCGGGACCTACGAGCAGTACTTC. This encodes CASSYLQFGGTYEQYF.

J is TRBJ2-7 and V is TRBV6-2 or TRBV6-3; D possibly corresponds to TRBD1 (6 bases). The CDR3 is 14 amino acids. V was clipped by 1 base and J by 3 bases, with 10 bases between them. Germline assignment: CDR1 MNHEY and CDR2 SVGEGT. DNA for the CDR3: TGTGCCAGCAGTTACTTTGGACAGCTCTACGAGCAGTACTTC. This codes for CASSYFGQLYEQYF.

CDR3 bases: TGCGCCAGCAGCCAAGGGAGAACGGAGGGGAATAATTCACCCCTCCACTTT. Translation gives CASSQGRTEGNNSPLHF. This chain links TRBV4-1 with TRBJ1-6, with a weak D call TRBD1 (5 bases). Germline V lookup: CDR1 MGHRA, CDR2 YSYEKL. The CDR3 contains 17 residues. Trimming removed 1 base at V and 5 bases at J, with 15 bases between.

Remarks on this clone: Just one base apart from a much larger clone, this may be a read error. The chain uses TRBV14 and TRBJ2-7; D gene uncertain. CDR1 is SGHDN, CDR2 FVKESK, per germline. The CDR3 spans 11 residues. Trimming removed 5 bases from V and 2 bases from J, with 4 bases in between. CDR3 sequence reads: CASSSAYEQYF. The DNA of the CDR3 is TGTGCCAGCAGCTCTGCCTACGAGCAGTACTTC. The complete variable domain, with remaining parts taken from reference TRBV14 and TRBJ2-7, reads EAGVTQFPSHSVIEKGQTVTLRCDPISGHDNLYWYRRVMGKEIKFLLHFVKESKQDESGMPNNRFLAERTGGTYSTLKVQPAELEDSGVYFCASSSAYEQYFGPGTRLTVT.

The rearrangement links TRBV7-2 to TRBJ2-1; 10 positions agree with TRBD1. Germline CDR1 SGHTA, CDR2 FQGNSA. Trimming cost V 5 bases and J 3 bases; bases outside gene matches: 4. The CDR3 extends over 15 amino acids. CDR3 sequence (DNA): TGTGCCAGCAGCATGGACAGGGGGTTCTACAATGAGCAGTTCTTC. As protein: CASSMDRGFYNEQFF.

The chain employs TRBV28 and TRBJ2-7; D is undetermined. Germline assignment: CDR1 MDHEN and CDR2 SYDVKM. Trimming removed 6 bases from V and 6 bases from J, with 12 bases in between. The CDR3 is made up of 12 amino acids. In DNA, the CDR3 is TGTGCCAGCAGCTCTACTGTCTCCGAGCAGTACTTC. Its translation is CASSSTVSEQYF. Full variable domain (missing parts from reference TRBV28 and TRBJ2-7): DVKVTQSSRYLVKRTGEKVFLECVQDMDHENMFWYRQDPGLGLRLIYFSYDVKMKEKGDIPEGYSVSREKKERFSLILESASTNQTSMYLCASSSTVSEQYFGPGTRLTVT.

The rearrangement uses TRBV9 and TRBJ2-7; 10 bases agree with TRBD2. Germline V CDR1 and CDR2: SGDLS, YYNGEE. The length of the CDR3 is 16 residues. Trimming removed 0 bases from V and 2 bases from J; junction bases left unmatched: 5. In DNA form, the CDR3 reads TGTGCCAGCAGCGTAGGGCCCCTAGCGGGAGCCTACGAGCAGTACTTC. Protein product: CASSVGPLAGAYEQYF.

The CDR3 DNA sequence: TGTGCCAGCAGCAATTCTCCGGCAGCGACCTATGGCTACACCTTC. This codes for CASSNSPAATYGYTF. The rearrangement uses TRBV6-5 and TRBJ1-2; no firm D call. Germline lookup yields CDR1 MNHEY and CDR2 SVGAGI. The V and J ends lost 6 bases and 4 bases respectively, with 18 bases between them. The CDR3 loop spans 15 amino acids.

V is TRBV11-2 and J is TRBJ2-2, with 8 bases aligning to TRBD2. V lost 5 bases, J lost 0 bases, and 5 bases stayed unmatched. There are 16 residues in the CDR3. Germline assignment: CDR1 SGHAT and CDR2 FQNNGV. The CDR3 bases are TGTGCCAGCAGCCCTATAGCGGGATCGAACACCGGGGAGCTGTTTTTT. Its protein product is CASSPIAGSNTGELFF.

The CDR3 DNA is TGTGCCAGCAGTTTCCCGGGGGGGTTGAAGTACTTC. Translation gives CASSFPGGLKYF. The rearrangement joins TRBV28 to TRBJ2-7, with 8 bases matching TRBD2. Per germline, CDR1 MDHEN and CDR2 SYDVKM. V gave up 3 bases and J gave up 11 bases; unmatched junction bases: 6. This CDR3 has 12 amino acids.

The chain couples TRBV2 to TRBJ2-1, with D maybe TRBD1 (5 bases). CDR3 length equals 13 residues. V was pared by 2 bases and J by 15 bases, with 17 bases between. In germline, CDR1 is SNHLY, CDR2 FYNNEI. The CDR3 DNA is TGTGCCAGCAGTGAAACTCCGCAGGGTAGGATGTTCTTC. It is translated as CASSETPQGRMFF.

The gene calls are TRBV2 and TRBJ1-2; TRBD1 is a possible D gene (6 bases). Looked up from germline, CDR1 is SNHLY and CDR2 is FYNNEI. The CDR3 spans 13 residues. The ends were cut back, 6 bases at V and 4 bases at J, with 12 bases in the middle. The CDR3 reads CASRFGRGYGYTF. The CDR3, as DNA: TGTGCCAGCAGGTTTGGCAGGGGCTATGGCTACACCTTC.

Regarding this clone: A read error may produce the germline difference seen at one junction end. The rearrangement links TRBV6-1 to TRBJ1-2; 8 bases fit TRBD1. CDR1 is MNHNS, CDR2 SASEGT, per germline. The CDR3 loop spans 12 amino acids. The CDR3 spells CASRDRGYGYTF. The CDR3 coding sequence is TGTGCCAGCCGTGACAGGGGATATGGCTACACCTTC.

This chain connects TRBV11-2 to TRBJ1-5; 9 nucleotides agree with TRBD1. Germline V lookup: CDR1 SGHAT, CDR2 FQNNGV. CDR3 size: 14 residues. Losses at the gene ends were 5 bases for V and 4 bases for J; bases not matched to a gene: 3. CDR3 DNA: TGTGCCAGCAGCGACAGGGGGAGAAATCAGCCCCAGCATTTT. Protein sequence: CASSDRGRNQPQHF.

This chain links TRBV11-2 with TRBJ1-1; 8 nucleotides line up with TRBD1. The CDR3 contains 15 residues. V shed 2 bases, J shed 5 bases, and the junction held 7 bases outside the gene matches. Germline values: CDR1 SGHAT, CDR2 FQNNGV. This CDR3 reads CASSLPRGLGTEAFF. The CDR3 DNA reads TGTGCCAGCAGCTTACCCAGGGGGCTGGGAACTGAAGCTTTCTTT.

CDR3 protein: CSAGRVRGNTEAFF. In DNA form, the CDR3 reads TGCAGTGCCGGAAGGGTTAGGGGGAACACTGAAGCTTTCTTT. V usage is TRBV29-1 and J usage is TRBJ1-1, with TRBD1 as a possible D gene (5 bases). Germline V gives CDR1 SQVTM, CDR2 ANQGSEA. The length of the CDR3 is 14 residues.

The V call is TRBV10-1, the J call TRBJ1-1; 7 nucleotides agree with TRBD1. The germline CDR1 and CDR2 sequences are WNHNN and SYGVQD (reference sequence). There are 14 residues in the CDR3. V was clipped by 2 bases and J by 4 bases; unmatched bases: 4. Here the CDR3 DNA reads TGCGCCAGCAGTGAGATACAGGGGAGCACTGAAGCTTTCTTT. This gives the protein CASSEIQGSTEAFF.

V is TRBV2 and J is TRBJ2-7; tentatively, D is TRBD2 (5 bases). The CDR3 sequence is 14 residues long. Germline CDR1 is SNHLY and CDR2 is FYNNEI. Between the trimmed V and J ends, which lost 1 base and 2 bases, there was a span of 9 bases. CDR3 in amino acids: CASSEGQRPYEQYF. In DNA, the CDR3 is TGTGCCAGCAGTGAAGGGCAGCGGCCCTACGAGCAGTACTTC.

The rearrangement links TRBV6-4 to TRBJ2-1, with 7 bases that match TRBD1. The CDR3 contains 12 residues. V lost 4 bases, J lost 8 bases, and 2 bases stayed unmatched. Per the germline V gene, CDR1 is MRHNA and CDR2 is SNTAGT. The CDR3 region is CASSATGHEQFF. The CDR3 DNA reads TGTGCCAGCAGTGCGACAGGGCATGAGCAGTTCTTC.